What follows are 5 T cell receptor beta chains derived from one specimen sequenced in a study of T cells in Graves' hyperthyroidism and ophthalmopathy (dated by TCRdb to between 2017 and 2020). To prepare the library, multiplex PCR was applied. TCRdb records Illumina HiSeq 2000 as the sequencer. Amplification of TCR beta CDR3 regions was carried out from RNA transcripts. The first round of RT-PCR for the TCR CDR3 was performed with the HTBI primer set and the Qiagen OneStep RT-PCR kit. TCRdb trimmed public reads at Q25 via fastp, called clones via MiXCR and kept in-frame beta chains. Duplicate CDR3 protein sequences are folded into a single record with the most common DNA and genes. Counted in this sample were about 300,000 distinct CDR3 sequences; about 13% of them appeared once. The ten biggest clones cover 7.9% of the sample. The sequenced sample consisted of blood. The source is a woman aged 40 to 55 with Graves' hyperthyroidism.

This clonotype was observed at least ten times. The chain is built from TRBV2 and TRBJ1-2; 7 bases agree with TRBD1. V lost 8 bases, J lost 6 bases, and 6 bases stayed unmatched. The CDR3 runs 12 residues. Germline V gene data show CDR1 as SNHLY and CDR2 as FYNNEI. The CDR3 nucleotides read TGTGCCAGCTGCCTCGGGACAGATGGCTACACCTTC. It is translated as CASCLGTDGYTF. Drawing the rest from reference TRBV2 and TRBJ1-2, the complete variable domain is EPEVTQTPSHQVTQMGQEVILRCVPISNHLYFYWYRQILGQKVEFLVSFYNNEISEKSEIFDDQFSVERPDGSNFTLKIRSTKLEDSAMYFCASCLGTDGYTFGSGTRLTVV.

J is TRBJ2-2 and V is TRBV7-8, with 7 bases matching TRBD1. The CDR3 loop spans 14 amino acids. V was pared by 5 bases and J by 4 bases, with 4 bases of the junction left unmatched. The V gene's germline CDR1 is SGHVS and CDR2 FQNEAQ. CDR3 protein: CASSLGQPTGELFF. The CDR3 region has the DNA TGTGCCAGCAGCCTGGGACAGCCCACCGGGGAGCTGTTTTTT.

This clonotype was found many times. The rearrangement uses TRBV6-1 and TRBJ2-5; TRBD2 matches at 7 bases. CDR3 length equals 13 residues. Germline V CDR1 and CDR2: MNHNS, SASEGT. V was clipped by 7 bases and J by 4 bases; unmatched bases: 6. CDR3 coding DNA: TGTGCCAGCACCCAGCGGGATGTAGAGACCCAGTACTTC. This translates into CASTQRDVETQYF.

As concerns this clonotype: Just one base apart from a much larger clone, this may be a read error. V usage is TRBV12-3 or TRBV12-4 and J usage is TRBJ2-7; TRBD2 might be the D (6 bases). The CDR3 covers 15 residues. The CDR3 sequence: CASSLAGRLTYEQHF. CDR3 DNA sequence: TGTGCCAGCAGTTTGGCGGGGAGGCTCACCTACGAGCAGCACTTC.

This clonotype was seen many times. The chain links TRBV7-9 to TRBJ1-6; D unresolved. Trimming took off 1 base at V and 8 bases at J, with 3 bases between the two ends. Germline V gene sequence: CDR1 SEHNR, CDR2 FQNEAQ (reference sequence). CDR3 size: 12 residues. Written as DNA, the CDR3 is TGTGCCAGCAGCTTAGAGCATTCACCCCTCCACTTT. It specifies CASSLEHSPLHF.